There are many counts of the clone carrying this TCR beta chain. What it binds is not known. RNA transcripts gave rise to amplified TCR beta CDR3 regions. Initially, a first-round RT-PCR of the TCR CDR3 employed the HTBI primer set. TCRdb ran MiXCR on the multiplex PCR reads and lists one entry per CDR3 protein. The table has approximately 370,000 distinct CDR3 sequences, approximately 17% seen once. Patients were excluded because of uncontrolled infection, other autoimmune disease, pregnancy or lactation. Clinical symptoms, serum thyroxine, TRAb, thyroid ultrasound and orbital computed tomography established diagnosis. PBMCs were sourced from roughly 10 ml fresh peripheral blood. This sample is drawn from a study of T cells in Graves' hyperthyroidism and ophthalmopathy. Study findings and constraints: A model built on 13 V-J features separated ophthalmopathy from stable hyperthyroidism.

The CDR3 contains 13 residues. V was pared by 4 bases and J by 5 bases, with 9 bases between. From germline, CDR1 is SNHLY and CDR2 FYNNEI. The chain has TRBV2 and TRBJ1-5; D is possibly TRBD1 (5 bases). Sequencing was carried out using blood. The TCR was taken from a woman between 25 and 40 years old with Graves' hyperthyroidism that later progressed to Graves' ophthalmopathy. The CDR3, as DNA: TGTGCCAGCAGTGGGGACCGAGATCAGCCCCAGCATTTT. Residues: CASSGDRDQPQHF.